Given below is one T cell receptor (beta chain) in context. This sample is drawn from a study of control samples from healthy donors and cancer patients. CDR1 and CDR2 from the germline V gene are MDHEN and SYDVKM. This CDR3 has 17 residues. V lost 2 bases and J lost 1, with 17 bases in between. This table comes from immunoSEQ multiplex PCR, and its TCRdb copy is limited to in-frame clones, with some not included. The sample holds tens of thousands of clones; over 85% are singletons and the top ten take around 1.3%. What was sequenced was PBMCs. The V and J genes are TRBV28 and TRBJ2-5; tentatively, D is TRBD1 or TRBD2 (6 bases each). This TCR was recovered from a woman between 40 and 55 years old with lung cancer. This CDR3 reads CASSLPARGLGQETQYF. In nucleotides, the CDR3 is TGTGCCAGCAGTTTACCGGCCCGGGGGCTCGGCCAAGAGACCCAGTACTTC.